These T cell receptor beta chains were read from a single sample in a study of spatial heterogeneity in lung cancer. TCRdb used MiXCR to reprocess the 5' RACE reads, holding one entry per CDR3 protein. The data contain about 100,000 distinct CDR3 sequences, around 4.8% of them singletons. The material sequenced was lung tumor tissue, taken at surgery. These receptors originate from a male donor with early-stage non-small cell lung cancer. The CDR3 runs from the conserved cysteine through the conserved F or W. Each record gives: D gene, V gene, clone size, J gene, CDR3 protein, CDR3 DNA. The D gene is left open where the match is weak. Clone sizes are given selectively: once, few, many, or a class where the clone is expanded.

d_call: -
v_call: TRBV6-2/TRBV6-3
clone_size: few
j_call: TRBJ1-2
cdr3_aa: CASSSGRTASGGYTF
cdr3_nt: TGTGCCAGCAGTTCTGGCAGGACAGCAAGCGGTGGCTACACCTTC

d_call: -
v_call: TRBV7-8
clone_size: few
j_call: TRBJ1-3
cdr3_aa: CASSLGQGNTIYF
cdr3_nt: TGTGCCAGCAGCTTAGGACAAGGAAACACCATATATTTT

d_call: -
v_call: TRBV2
clone_size: many
j_call: TRBJ2-1
cdr3_aa: CASSATLVGSSYNEQFF
cdr3_nt: TGTGCCAGCAGTGCTACCCTTGTGGGGAGCTCCTACAATGAGCAGTTCTTC

d_call: -
v_call: TRBV10-3
clone_size: many
j_call: TRBJ2-5
cdr3_aa: CAISSGLGNDPQETQYF
cdr3_nt: TGTGCCATCAGTAGCGGACTTGGCAACGACCCCCAAGAGACCCAGTACTTC

d_call: TRBD1
v_call: TRBV4-2
clone_size: many
j_call: TRBJ2-1
cdr3_aa: CASSLGQGAGEQFF
cdr3_nt: TGTGCCAGCAGCCTGGGACAGGGGGCTGGTGAGCAGTTCTTC

d_call: -
v_call: TRBV13
clone_size: many
j_call: TRBJ2-7
cdr3_aa: CASSPGFESYEQYF
cdr3_nt: TGTGCCAGCAGCCCTGGGTTTGAATCCTACGAGCAGTACTTC

d_call: -
v_call: TRBV6-6
clone_size: many
j_call: TRBJ1-1
cdr3_aa: CASSLGTTEAFF
cdr3_nt: TGTGCCAGCAGTTTAGGGACCACTGAAGCTTTCTTT

d_call: -
v_call: TRBV18
clone_size: -
j_call: TRBJ2-2
cdr3_aa: CASSPKKLIPRTESPDTGELFF
cdr3_nt: TGTGCCAGCTCACCGAAGAAACTCATCCCCAGGACAGAGTCCCCGGACACCGGGGAGCTGTTTTTT

d_call: -
v_call: TRBV7-9
clone_size: many
j_call: TRBJ2-2
cdr3_aa: CASSLGQNTGELFF
cdr3_nt: TGTGCCAGCAGCCTCGGACAGAATACCGGGGAGCTGTTTTTT

d_call: TRBD2
v_call: TRBV2
clone_size: many
j_call: TRBJ2-1
cdr3_aa: CASRISGSQNEQFF
cdr3_nt: TGTGCCAGCAGGATTAGCGGGAGTCAAAATGAGCAGTTCTTC

d_call: TRBD2
v_call: TRBV5-1
clone_size: many
j_call: TRBJ2-7
cdr3_aa: CASRISGSSLEQYF
cdr3_nt: TGCGCCAGCAGAATTAGCGGGAGTAGCCTCGAGCAGTACTTC

d_call: -
v_call: TRBV9
clone_size: many
j_call: TRBJ1-1
cdr3_aa: CASSVGTSWYDTEAFF
cdr3_nt: TGTGCCAGCAGCGTAGGGACTAGTTGGTATGACACTGAAGCTTTCTTT

d_call: -
v_call: TRBV6-5
clone_size: many
j_call: TRBJ2-1
cdr3_aa: CASSYSGYNEQFF
cdr3_nt: TGTGCCAGCAGTTACTCAGGGTACAATGAGCAGTTCTTC

d_call: -
v_call: TRBV7-8
clone_size: many
j_call: TRBJ2-2
cdr3_aa: CASSPSAENTGELFF
cdr3_nt: TGTGCCAGCAGCCCCTCGGCTGAGAACACCGGGGAGCTGTTTTTT

d_call: -
v_call: TRBV28
clone_size: many
j_call: TRBJ1-5
cdr3_aa: CASSLSYSNQPQHF
cdr3_nt: TGTGCCAGCAGTTTGAGTTATAGCAATCAGCCCCAGCATTTT

d_call: -
v_call: TRBV28
clone_size: few
j_call: TRBJ1-1
cdr3_aa: CASSLYRLNTEAFF
cdr3_nt: TGTGCCAGCAGTTTGTACAGATTGAACACTGAAGCTTTCTTT

d_call: -
v_call: TRBV12-3/TRBV12-4
clone_size: many
j_call: TRBJ2-7
cdr3_aa: CASSLARVYEQYF
cdr3_nt: TGTGCCAGCAGTTTAGCGCGAGTTTACGAGCAGTACTTC

d_call: -
v_call: TRBV4-1
clone_size: -
j_call: TRBJ2-5
cdr3_aa: CASSQDEGRPETQYF
cdr3_nt: TGCGCCAGCAGCCAAGATGAGGGGCGCCCAGAGACCCAGTACTTC

d_call: -
v_call: TRBV27
clone_size: few
j_call: TRBJ2-5
cdr3_aa: CASRRGFAQETQYF
cdr3_nt: TGTGCCAGCAGGAGAGGATTCGCACAAGAGACCCAGTACTTC

d_call: TRBD1
v_call: TRBV7-8
clone_size: many
j_call: TRBJ1-6
cdr3_aa: CASSLEGGTGYNSPLHF
cdr3_nt: TGTGCCAGCAGCTTAGAAGGTGGGACAGGGTATAATTCACCCCTCCACTTT

d_call: TRBD1
v_call: TRBV6-5
clone_size: many
j_call: TRBJ1-2
cdr3_aa: CASRVDREGGYTF
cdr3_nt: TGTGCCAGCAGGGTAGACAGGGAAGGTGGCTACACCTTC

d_call: TRBD1
v_call: TRBV5-1
clone_size: many
j_call: TRBJ2-3
cdr3_aa: CASSLQVTGVTDTQYF
cdr3_nt: TGCGCCAGCAGCTTGCAAGTGACAGGGGTTACAGATACGCAGTATTTT

d_call: -
v_call: TRBV15
clone_size: -
j_call: TRBJ2-3
cdr3_aa: CATSRGLPDTQYF
cdr3_nt: TGTGCCACCAGCAGAGGACTTCCAGATACGCAGTATTTT

d_call: -
v_call: TRBV11-2
clone_size: -
j_call: TRBJ1-3
cdr3_aa: CASSPPGYTIYF
cdr3_nt: TGTGCCAGCAGCCCCCCCGGATACACCATATATTTT

d_call: -
v_call: TRBV5-1
clone_size: many
j_call: TRBJ2-2
cdr3_aa: CASSPQGSRNTGELFF
cdr3_nt: TGCGCCAGCAGCCCGCAGGGCTCACGGAACACCGGGGAGCTGTTTTTT

d_call: TRBD2
v_call: TRBV6-1
clone_size: many
j_call: TRBJ2-1
cdr3_aa: CASSLLAGGVTYNEQFF
cdr3_nt: TGTGCCAGCAGCTTACTAGCGGGAGGTGTAACCTACAATGAGCAGTTCTTC